This T cell receptor beta chain originates from a study of shared clonotypes between healthy human individuals. Study-wide findings and caveats: In having few donors, the study represented limited genetic and exposure-history diversity. Larger estimated richness was generally seen in naive subsets than in memory subsets.

This CDR3 region has 16 residues. The V gene's germline CDR1 is SGHNT and CDR2 YYREEE (reference sequence). V shed 0 bases, J shed 6 bases, and the junction held 7 bases outside the gene matches. Caucasian adults residing in Nashville, Tennessee made up all the donors. CD4+ cells yielded CD45RA+ naive and CD45RA-negative memory subsets. The data were produced by immunoSEQ multiplex PCR, yet TCRdb's version contains in-frame clones alone and is incomplete. The sample has about 1.1 million clones, more than 75% seen once. Turning to this clone: As yet, its antigen is unknown.

Sequencing was carried out using memory CD4+ T cells from PBMCs. Subset: CD45RA-negative fraction. The sequence came from a man aged 18 to 29 in good health. Some clones in this sample may be carry-over from other donors' samples. V usage is TRBV5-4 and J usage is TRBJ2-1, with TRBD2 identical over 9 bases. CDR3 in DNA: TGTGCCAGCAGCTTGGGATCTAGCGGGAATCCCAATGAGCAGTTCTTC. This encodes CASSLGSSGNPNEQFF.